The 2 T cell receptor beta chains below were found in one sample sequenced in a study of identical twins. One entry per CDR3 protein results from TCRdb running MiXCR on the 5' RACE reads. The data hold about 1.7 million distinct CDR3 sequences, with less than 35% observed a single time. The sample was cord blood. The receptor source for this set is a newborn girl in good health.

The chain employs TRBV18 and TRBJ2-1; 7 bases map to TRBD2. V was pared by 5 bases and J by 3 bases, with 7 bases of the junction left unmatched. The germline V gene has CDR1 KGHSH and CDR2 LQKENI. This CDR3 spans 15 amino acids. The CDR3 DNA sequence: TGTGCCAGCTCAGCCGGGACTAACCTCTACAATGAGCAGTTCTTC. Protein product: CASSAGTNLYNEQFF.

The chain combines TRBV20-1 with TRBJ2-1, with D perhaps matching TRBD1 (6 bases). The better agreement between TRBJ2-7 and the DNA end casts doubt on the J call. Germline V gene data show CDR1 as DFQATT and CDR2 as SNEGSKA (reference sequence). The CDR3 runs to 17 residues. CDR3: CSASGAITGIAYNEQYF. The CDR3 DNA is TGCAGTGCTAGTGGGGCTATAACAGGGATAGCCTACAATGAGCAGTACTTC.